Listed below are T cell receptor beta chains from one sample, sequenced in a study of T cell responses to AZD1222 COVID-19 vaccine. The assay was immunoSEQ multiplex PCR, and TCRdb's table has in-frame clones only and misses some. The sample comprises fewer than 85,000 clones, 80% to 90% of which are singletons, and about 28% rests with the top ten. The sequencing here drew on peripheral blood, taken on day 0 of AZD1222 vaccination. The receptors were gathered from an adult in good health. Each CDR3 is given with its conserved first and last residue. The order of the fields is D gene, V gene, J gene, CDR3 length, clone size, CDR3 DNA, CDR3 protein. A D gene is named only where the DNA matches it firmly. Not every row has a clone size; where given, it reads once, few, many or a size class.

d_gene: .; v_gene: TRBV19; j_gene: TRBJ1-4; len: 14; abundance: .; CDR3nt: TGTGCCAGTAGTACCGCCTTAGGACACAAGAAACTGTTTTTT; CDR3aa: CASSTALGHKKLFF
d_gene: .; v_gene: TRBV6-6; j_gene: TRBJ2-7; len: 12; abundance: .; CDR3nt: TGTGCCAGCAGCCCCAGAGGCTACGAGCAGTACTTC; CDR3aa: CASSPRGYEQYF
d_gene: .; v_gene: TRBV5-1; j_gene: TRBJ1-4; len: 14; abundance: .; CDR3nt: TGCGCCAGCTCAGTACGGGGGCCGGGTGAAAAACTGTTTTTT; CDR3aa: CASSVRGPGEKLFF
d_gene: TRBD1; v_gene: TRBV5-1; j_gene: TRBJ1-1; len: 17; abundance: .; CDR3nt: TGCGCCAGCAGCTTGGAACGGACAGGGAGAAGGGGAACTGAAGCTTTCTTT; CDR3aa: CASSLERTGRRGTEAFF
d_gene: TRBD1; v_gene: TRBV24-1; j_gene: TRBJ1-5; len: 16; abundance: .; CDR3nt: TGTGCCACCAGTGACCATAGACAGGGTGGGAGTCAGCCCCAGCATTTT; CDR3aa: CATSDHRQGGSQPQHF
d_gene: TRBD1; v_gene: TRBV3-1/TRBV3-2; j_gene: TRBJ1-2; len: 13; abundance: .; CDR3nt: TGTGCCAGCAGCCTTGGACAGGGTTTGGGCTACACCTTC; CDR3aa: CASSLGQGLGYTF
d_gene: .; v_gene: TRBV9; j_gene: TRBJ2-7; len: 14; abundance: .; CDR3nt: TGTGCCGGCAGCGCGAACTCACGGGTACACGAGCAGTACTTC; CDR3aa: CAGSANSRVHEQYF
d_gene: TRBD1; v_gene: TRBV6-6; j_gene: TRBJ1-2; len: 15; abundance: .; CDR3nt: TGTGCCAGCAAGGAGAGGACAGGGAGTGGCTATGGCTACACCTTC; CDR3aa: CASKERTGSGYGYTF
d_gene: .; v_gene: TRBV28; j_gene: TRBJ1-5; len: 11; abundance: .; CDR3nt: TGTGCCAGCTCCAACAATCAGCCCCAGCATTTT; CDR3aa: CASSNNQPQHF
d_gene: .; v_gene: TRBV6-6; j_gene: TRBJ1-1; len: 13; abundance: .; CDR3nt: TGTGCCAGCAGCCCGGGGGGGAACACTGAAGCTTTCTTT; CDR3aa: CASSPGGNTEAFF
d_gene: .; v_gene: TRBV7-9; j_gene: TRBJ1-1; len: 12; abundance: .; CDR3nt: TGTGCCAGCAGCTTATTAAGGGACGGAGCTTTCTTT; CDR3aa: CASSLLRDGAFF
d_gene: TRBD1; v_gene: TRBV7-9; j_gene: TRBJ1-2; len: 12; abundance: once; CDR3nt: TGTGCCAGCAGCCTCCCACAGGGGGGATCCACCTTC; CDR3aa: CASSLPQGGSTF
d_gene: TRBD1; v_gene: TRBV7-9; j_gene: TRBJ2-6; len: 15; abundance: .; CDR3nt: TGTGCCAGCAGCCCGGGACAGGCTGGGGCCAACGTCCTGACTTTC; CDR3aa: CASSPGQAGANVLTF
d_gene: TRBD2; v_gene: TRBV5-1; j_gene: TRBJ2-5; len: 14; abundance: .; CDR3nt: TGCGCCAGCAGCTTACCTAGCGGGAGTGAGACCCAGTACTTC; CDR3aa: CASSLPSGSETQYF
d_gene: .; v_gene: TRBV29-1; j_gene: TRBJ2-1; len: 13; abundance: .; CDR3nt: TGCAGCGTTGACACCGGGACAAACAATGAGCAGTTCTTC; CDR3aa: CSVDTGTNNEQFF
d_gene: TRBD1; v_gene: TRBV4-1; j_gene: TRBJ1-2; len: 15; abundance: .; CDR3nt: TGCGCCAGCAGCCAAGAAGGACAGGGCGCGCAAGGCTACACCTTC; CDR3aa: CASSQEGQGAQGYTF
d_gene: .; v_gene: TRBV12-3/TRBV12-4; j_gene: TRBJ1-5; len: 13; abundance: .; CDR3nt: TGTGCCAGCAGGAAGAACAGCGGGGAGCCCCAGCATTTT; CDR3aa: CASRKNSGEPQHF
d_gene: .; v_gene: TRBV19; j_gene: TRBJ2-6; len: 15; abundance: .; CDR3nt: TGTGCCAGTAGTATATTGGTAGGGGGGGACAACGTCCTGACTTTC; CDR3aa: CASSILVGGDNVLTF
d_gene: TRBD1; v_gene: TRBV10-1; j_gene: TRBJ2-3; len: 15; abundance: .; CDR3nt: TGCGCCAGCAATGTCTCGGGACAGACCACAGATACGCAGTATTTT; CDR3aa: CASNVSGQTTDTQYF
d_gene: .; v_gene: TRBV6-1; j_gene: TRBJ2-3; len: 12; abundance: .; CDR3nt: TGTGCCAGCAGTGATTTCTCAGATACGCAGTATTTT; CDR3aa: CASSDFSDTQYF
d_gene: .; v_gene: TRBV6-6; j_gene: TRBJ2-3; len: 13; abundance: .; CDR3nt: TGTGCCAGCAGGGTAGGGCACACAGATACGCAGTATTTT; CDR3aa: CASRVGHTDTQYF
d_gene: .; v_gene: TRBV7-2; j_gene: TRBJ1-2; len: 14; abundance: .; CDR3nt: TGTGCCAGCAGCTTAGTTGGCCAGGGAATATACTACACCTTC; CDR3aa: CASSLVGQGIYYTF
d_gene: .; v_gene: TRBV19; j_gene: TRBJ2-2; len: 15; abundance: .; CDR3nt: TGTGCCAGTAGTATGGTGCAGATGAACACCGGGGAGCTGTTTTTT; CDR3aa: CASSMVQMNTGELFF
d_gene: TRBD1; v_gene: TRBV7-9; j_gene: TRBJ1-5; len: 14; abundance: .; CDR3nt: TGTGCCAGCAGCATGACAGGGGGCGGGCAGCCCCAGCATTTT; CDR3aa: CASSMTGGGQPQHF
d_gene: .; v_gene: TRBV28; j_gene: TRBJ2-2; len: 15; abundance: .; CDR3nt: TGTGCCAGCAGCCCTCCCGGGGTTTTAACCGGGGAGCTGTTTTTT; CDR3aa: CASSPPGVLTGELFF
d_gene: .; v_gene: TRBV20-1; j_gene: TRBJ2-2; len: 13; abundance: .; CDR3nt: TGCAGTGCTAGTAACACGAACACCGGGGAGCTGTTTTTT; CDR3aa: CSASNTNTGELFF
d_gene: .; v_gene: TRBV19; j_gene: TRBJ2-6; len: 15; abundance: .; CDR3nt: TGTGCCAGTAGTATGGTTCACTCTGGGGCCAACGTCCTGACTTTC; CDR3aa: CASSMVHSGANVLTF
d_gene: TRBD1; v_gene: TRBV5-1; j_gene: TRBJ2-1; len: 15; abundance: .; CDR3nt: TGCGCCAGCAGCTTGGGGAGACAGGGGCGGGATGAGCAGTTCTTC; CDR3aa: CASSLGRQGRDEQFF
d_gene: TRBD1; v_gene: TRBV28; j_gene: TRBJ1-2; len: 13; abundance: .; CDR3nt: TGTGCCAGCAGTTTGGGACAGGCCTTCGGCTACACCTTC; CDR3aa: CASSLGQAFGYTF
d_gene: .; v_gene: TRBV4-2; j_gene: TRBJ2-6; len: 19; abundance: once; CDR3nt: TGTGCCAGCAGCCAAGCCCGGGACACTCCCCTGGTTGGGGCCAACGTCCTGACTTTC; CDR3aa: CASSQARDTPLVGANVLTF
d_gene: TRBD2; v_gene: TRBV29-1; j_gene: TRBJ2-1; len: 13; abundance: once; CDR3nt: TGCAGCGTCAGAGCGGGAGTCGGGAATGAGCAGTTCTTC; CDR3aa: CSVRAGVGNEQFF
d_gene: .; v_gene: TRBV28; j_gene: TRBJ1-6; len: 14; abundance: .; CDR3nt: TGTGCCAGCAGTTTAAGACGGGATAATTCACCCCTCCACTTT; CDR3aa: CASSLRRDNSPLHF
d_gene: .; v_gene: TRBV6-5; j_gene: TRBJ1-1; len: 14; abundance: once; CDR3nt: TGTGCCAGCAGTTACTCGGAGGGGAGCACTGAAGCTTTCTTT; CDR3aa: CASSYSEGSTEAFF
d_gene: .; v_gene: TRBV15; j_gene: TRBJ1-1; len: 15; abundance: once; CDR3nt: TGTGCCACCAGCAGAGAACGGCAGCCCTACACTGAAGCTTTCTTT; CDR3aa: CATSRERQPYTEAFF
d_gene: .; v_gene: TRBV5-8; j_gene: TRBJ2-6; len: 15; abundance: once; CDR3nt: TGTGCCAGCAGCTTGTACGCCTCTGGGGCCAACGTCCTGACTTTC; CDR3aa: CASSLYASGANVLTF
d_gene: TRBD2; v_gene: TRBV19; j_gene: TRBJ2-1; len: 16; abundance: .; CDR3nt: TGTGCCAGTAGTCCCGCCGGGACTAGCTCCTACAATGAGCAGTTCTTC; CDR3aa: CASSPAGTSSYNEQFF
d_gene: .; v_gene: TRBV9; j_gene: TRBJ2-1; len: 12; abundance: .; CDR3nt: TGTGCCAGCAGCGTAGCGGCCAATGAGCAGTTCTTC; CDR3aa: CASSVAANEQFF
d_gene: .; v_gene: TRBV6-6; j_gene: TRBJ1-3; len: 13; abundance: .; CDR3nt: TGTGCCAGCAGTCCGGACCTGGAGGAGTCCATATATTTT; CDR3aa: CASSPDLEESIYF
d_gene: .; v_gene: TRBV10-3; j_gene: TRBJ2-1; len: 15; abundance: .; CDR3nt: TGTGCCATCAGTGAGGAGGGCTACGCCTACAATGAGCAGTTCTTC; CDR3aa: CAISEEGYAYNEQFF
d_gene: .; v_gene: TRBV27; j_gene: TRBJ2-7; len: 15; abundance: .; CDR3nt: TGTGCCAGCAGTTTCGAACGAGACAGATTCTTCGAGCAGTACTTC; CDR3aa: CASSFERDRFFEQYF
d_gene: .; v_gene: TRBV28; j_gene: TRBJ1-5; len: 15; abundance: .; CDR3nt: TGTGCCAGCAGTTTATTGGGCAGGGCAAGGCAGCCCCAGCATTTT; CDR3aa: CASSLLGRARQPQHF
d_gene: .; v_gene: TRBV6-6; j_gene: TRBJ1-6; len: 16; abundance: .; CDR3nt: TGTGCCAGCAGCCATTCACAGGGATCCTATAATTCACCCCTCCACTTT; CDR3aa: CASSHSQGSYNSPLHF
d_gene: .; v_gene: TRBV5-1; j_gene: TRBJ2-3; len: 11; abundance: .; CDR3nt: TGCGCCAGCAGCTCAGGGGATACGCAGTATTTT; CDR3aa: CASSSGDTQYF
d_gene: TRBD1; v_gene: TRBV28; j_gene: TRBJ2-3; len: 15; abundance: .; CDR3nt: TGTGCCAGCAGTCCCAGACAGGGGTTAGCAGATACGCAGTATTTT; CDR3aa: CASSPRQGLADTQYF
d_gene: .; v_gene: TRBV28; j_gene: TRBJ2-7; len: 11; abundance: .; CDR3nt: TGTGCCAGCAGTTACTCCTACGAGCAGTACTTC; CDR3aa: CASSYSYEQYF
d_gene: TRBD2; v_gene: TRBV5-1; j_gene: TRBJ2-1; len: 18; abundance: .; CDR3nt: TGCGCCAGCAGCAGACTTGGGACTAGCGGGATAGCCTACAATGAGCAGTTCTTC; CDR3aa: CASSRLGTSGIAYNEQFF
d_gene: TRBD1; v_gene: TRBV5-1; j_gene: TRBJ2-7; len: 14; abundance: .; CDR3nt: TGCGCCAGCAGTCCGGACAGGGCCCTCTACGAGCAGTACTTC; CDR3aa: CASSPDRALYEQYF
d_gene: .; v_gene: TRBV5-1; j_gene: TRBJ1-2; len: 15; abundance: .; CDR3nt: TGCGCCAGCAGCTTGGACAGATTAGCTAACTATGGCTACACCTTC; CDR3aa: CASSLDRLANYGYTF
d_gene: TRBD1; v_gene: TRBV28; j_gene: TRBJ1-2; len: 15; abundance: .; CDR3nt: TGTGCCAGCAGTTTGTTGGGACAGGGGGCGAGAGGCTACACCTTC; CDR3aa: CASSLLGQGARGYTF
d_gene: TRBD2; v_gene: TRBV4-3; j_gene: TRBJ2-5; len: 17; abundance: .; CDR3nt: TGCGCCAGCAGCCCCGGAGGGGTAGCGGGGTACCAAGAGACCCAGTACTTC; CDR3aa: CASSPGGVAGYQETQYF
d_gene: .; v_gene: TRBV13; j_gene: TRBJ2-3; len: 15; abundance: .; CDR3nt: TGTGCCAGCAGCCCCGATGAACAGGGCACAGATACGCAGTATTTT; CDR3aa: CASSPDEQGTDTQYF
d_gene: TRBD1; v_gene: TRBV2; j_gene: TRBJ1-2; len: 19; abundance: .; CDR3nt: TGTGCCAGCAGTGAAGAAGGGACAGTATGGGGTAAACTCCTTGGGGGCTACACCTTC; CDR3aa: CASSEEGTVWGKLLGGYTF
d_gene: TRBD2; v_gene: TRBV6-5; j_gene: TRBJ2-7; len: 16; abundance: .; CDR3nt: TGTGCCAGCAGTTACTTCTCGAGCGGGAGCTCCTACGAGCAGTACTTC; CDR3aa: CASSYFSSGSSYEQYF
d_gene: .; v_gene: TRBV28; j_gene: TRBJ2-1; len: 14; abundance: .; CDR3nt: TGTGCCAGCACTCAGGGGTCGGGGAGCGATGAGCAGTTCTTC; CDR3aa: CASTQGSGSDEQFF
d_gene: TRBD2; v_gene: TRBV3-1/TRBV3-2; j_gene: TRBJ2-5; len: 16; abundance: few; CDR3nt: TGTGCCAGCAGCCCCCGACTAGCGGGAGGCCAAGAGACCCAGTACTTC; CDR3aa: CASSPRLAGGQETQYF
d_gene: TRBD1; v_gene: TRBV11-3; j_gene: TRBJ2-2; len: 13; abundance: .; CDR3nt: TGTGCCAGCAGCCGACAGGGGAACGGGGAGCTGTTTTTT; CDR3aa: CASSRQGNGELFF
d_gene: .; v_gene: TRBV6-5; j_gene: TRBJ2-7; len: 14; abundance: .; CDR3nt: TGTGCCAGCAGTTTGAGAGCGGAACTCTACGAGCAGTACTTC; CDR3aa: CASSLRAELYEQYF